The 9 T cell receptor beta chains given below trace back to one sample, sequenced in a study of blood T cell repertoires in COVID-19. TCRdb keeps only in-frame clones here, not all; method: immunoSEQ multiplex PCR. The table has some 350,000 clones, around 80% seen once; the top ten hold under 3%. Sequencing was performed on peripheral blood. The receptors stem from a man aged 25 to 40 with active or convalescent COVID-19.

The chain has TRBV15 and TRBJ1-5; possible D gene TRBD1, 6 bases. CDR3 length: 15 residues. Looked up from germline, CDR1 is LNHNV and CDR2 is YYDKDF (reference sequence). The V end lost 2 bases, the J end lost 6 bases, and 14 bases lay between the germline ends. In nucleotides, the CDR3 is TGTGCCACCAGCAGATCCAGGGACATCGGTCAGCCCCAGCATTTT. Protein: CATSRSRDIGQPQHF.

V gene TRBV7-9 combines with J gene TRBJ2-5; TRBD2 agrees at 7 bases. Germline lookup yields CDR1 SEHNR and CDR2 FQNEAQ (reference sequence). V trimming: 5 bases; J trimming: 4 bases; junction bases outside the gene matches: 7. This CDR3 contains 14 residues. The CDR3 sequence: CASSNGLDRETQYF. The CDR3 region has the DNA TGTGCCAGCAGCAACGGACTAGATCGAGAGACCCAGTACTTC.

The rearrangement uses TRBV19 and TRBJ1-5; 7 bases agree with TRBD1. This CDR3 is built from 12 residues. Germline CDR1 LNHDA, CDR2 SQIVND (reference sequence). This CDR3 is CSAATGYQPQHF. The CDR3 nucleotides read TGTTCAGCCGCGACAGGGTATCAGCCCCAGCATTTT.

The chain uses TRBV4-2 and TRBJ2-5; 10 nucleotides match TRBD1. J lost 3 bases, V lost 1 base, and 8 bases had no gene match. Germline CDR1 and CDR2: LGHNA and YNFKEQ. This CDR3 is built from 17 residues. CDR3 in amino acids: CASSQAHPGQGEETQYF. CDR3 bases: TGTGCCAGCAGCCAAGCGCACCCCGGACAGGGGGAAGAGACCCAGTACTTC.

The sample holds a few counts of this clone. This sequence joins TRBV9 and TRBJ1-2; D may be TRBD1 (6 bases). V dropped 2 bases and J dropped 2 bases, with 13 bases sitting between them. This CDR3 region has 15 residues. Germline CDR1 reads SGDLS; CDR2 reads YYNGEE. In DNA form, the CDR3 reads TGTGCCAGCAGCGTGGGGCTGGGGGCGAACTATGGCTACACCTTC. It encodes CASSVGLGANYGYTF.

The gene calls are TRBV19 and TRBJ2-1; maybe TRBD1 (7 bases). There are 16 residues in the CDR3. Trimming took off 5 bases at V and 5 bases at J, with 19 bases between the two ends. Germline-derived CDR1 and CDR2 are LNHDA and SQIVND (reference sequence). The CDR3 loop reads CASSSGGLLFHNEQFF. CDR3 bases: TGTGCCAGTAGTTCAGGGGGACTCCTATTTCACAATGAGCAGTTCTTC.

The chain joins TRBV6-2 or TRBV6-3 to TRBJ2-1; 8 nucleotides match TRBD2. This CDR3 spans 17 amino acids. The V gene end was trimmed by 7 bases and the J gene end by 0 bases; junction bases not matched to a gene: 11. The germline V gene encodes CDR1 MNHEY and CDR2 SVGEGT. CDR3: CASTPGAGGPSYNEQFF. In nucleotides, the CDR3 is TGTGCCAGCACCCCTGGGGCGGGAGGCCCCTCCTACAATGAGCAGTTCTTC.

Notes on this clone: The identical CDR3 is also encoded by other nucleotide sequences in the sample. V is TRBV2 and J is TRBJ1-2; D remains ambiguous. Per germline, CDR1 SNHLY and CDR2 FYNNEI. The CDR3 totals 13 residues. V lost 3 bases and J lost 2, with 7 bases in between. The CDR3: CASSEQANYGYTF. The CDR3, as DNA: TGTGCCAGCAGTGAGCAGGCCAACTATGGCTACACCTTC. Using reference TRBV2 and TRBJ1-2 for the parts outside the CDR3, the full variable domain is EPEVTQTPSHQVTQMGQEVILRCVPISNHLYFYWYRQILGQKVEFLVSFYNNEISEKSEIFDDQFSVERPDGSNFTLKIRSTKLEDSAMYFCASSEQANYGYTFGSGTRLTVV.

The CDR3 DNA follows: TGTGCCAGCAGCTTCCGGAATGAGCAGTTCTTC. Translation: CASSFRNEQFF. V usage is TRBV11-2 and J usage is TRBJ2-1; D is undetermined. The CDR3 spans 11 residues. Looked up from germline, CDR1 is SGHAT and CDR2 is FQNNGV. Between the trimmed V and J ends, which lost 3 bases and 7 bases, there was a span of 4 bases. Combining the CDR3 with reference TRBV11-2 and TRBJ2-1 gives the whole variable domain EAGVAQSPRYKIIEKRQSVAFWCNPISGHATLYWYQQILGQGPKLLIQFQNNGVVDDSQLPKDRFSAERLKGVDSTLKIQPAKLEDSAVYLCASSFRNEQFFGPGTRLTVL.